A selection of T cell receptor beta chains follows, all from one sample in a study of T-cell reconstitution after alpha-beta-depleted transplantation in children. TCRdb reanalysed the PCR reads using MiXCR and keeps one entry per CDR3 protein. The sample has some 200,000 distinct CDR3 sequences; 11% are singletons. The sequences come from PBMCs, collected before TCRalphabeta/CD19-depleted stem cell transplant. These receptors were taken from a child younger than two with acute myeloid leukemia, due to receive a stem cell transplant. CDR3s include the opening cysteine and the closing phenylalanine or tryptophan. Each record gives: D gene, clone size, V gene, J gene, CDR3 protein, CDR3 DNA. D genes are given only for firm matches. Clone size appears in some rows only: once, few, many, or a class for an expanded clone.

d_gene: NA
abundance: many
v_gene: TRBV28
j_gene: TRBJ2-3
CDR3aa: CASTPFLGDTQYF
CDR3nt: TGTGCCAGCACCCCCTTTCTCGGCGATACGCAGTATTTT

d_gene: NA
abundance: many
v_gene: TRBV7-8
j_gene: TRBJ1-2
CDR3aa: CASRGPYIYGYTF
CDR3nt: TGTGCCAGCAGGGGACCGTACATCTATGGCTACACCTTC

d_gene: TRBD1
abundance: many
v_gene: TRBV20-1
j_gene: TRBJ1-2
CDR3aa: CSARGGQSGYTF
CDR3nt: TGCAGTGCTAGAGGGGGACAGTCAGGCTACACCTTC

d_gene: TRBD1
abundance: NA
v_gene: TRBV2
j_gene: TRBJ1-2
CDR3aa: CASSENTGAGYTF
CDR3nt: TGTGCCAGCAGTGAAAATACAGGGGCTGGCTACACCTTC

d_gene: NA
abundance: many
v_gene: TRBV15
j_gene: TRBJ1-5
CDR3aa: CATSARTPYSNQPQHF
CDR3nt: TGTGCCACCAGCGCCAGGACACCCTATAGCAATCAGCCCCAGCATTTT

d_gene: NA
abundance: NA
v_gene: TRBV4-3
j_gene: TRBJ1-2
CDR3aa: CASSQDQKGYTF
CDR3nt: TGCGCCAGCAGCCAAGATCAAAAAGGCTACACCTTC

d_gene: TRBD2
abundance: NA
v_gene: TRBV7-9
j_gene: TRBJ2-1
CDR3aa: CASSLRLAGRGSDEQFF
CDR3nt: TGTGCCAGCAGCTTACGATTAGCGGGAAGGGGTTCGGATGAGCAGTTCTTC

d_gene: TRBD1
abundance: many
v_gene: TRBV7-2
j_gene: TRBJ2-1
CDR3aa: CASRFTGGNEQFF
CDR3nt: TGTGCCAGCAGATTCACAGGGGGCAATGAGCAGTTCTTC

d_gene: NA
abundance: NA
v_gene: TRBV28
j_gene: TRBJ1-2
CDR3aa: CASSLESGNYGYTF
CDR3nt: TGTGCCAGCAGTTTAGAGTCCGGCAACTATGGCTACACCTTC

d_gene: NA
abundance: many
v_gene: TRBV20-1
j_gene: TRBJ2-7
CDR3aa: CSARAGHPYEQYF
CDR3nt: TGCAGTGCTAGAGCCGGACACCCTTACGAGCAGTACTTC

d_gene: NA
abundance: many
v_gene: TRBV20-1
j_gene: TRBJ2-2
CDR3aa: CSASPLNTGELFF
CDR3nt: TGCAGTGCTAGCCCGCTGAACACCGGGGAGCTGTTTTTT

d_gene: TRBD2
abundance: many
v_gene: TRBV6-2/TRBV6-3
j_gene: TRBJ2-3
CDR3aa: CASSSASGGRTDTQYF
CDR3nt: TGTGCCAGCAGTTCGGCTAGCGGGGGCCGCACAGATACGCAGTATTTT

d_gene: NA
abundance: many
v_gene: TRBV18
j_gene: TRBJ2-1
CDR3aa: CASSGGAYPGNEQFF
CDR3nt: TGTGCCAGCTCAGGAGGAGCCTACCCTGGGAATGAGCAGTTCTTC

d_gene: TRBD1
abundance: many
v_gene: TRBV23-1
j_gene: TRBJ2-1
CDR3aa: CASSQSGQPHYNEQFF
CDR3nt: TGCGCCAGCAGTCAATCGGGACAGCCCCATTACAATGAGCAGTTCTTC

d_gene: NA
abundance: many
v_gene: TRBV6-5
j_gene: TRBJ2-1
CDR3aa: CASSYHRGSYNEQFF
CDR3nt: TGTGCCAGCAGTTACCACCGAGGCTCCTACAATGAGCAGTTCTTC

d_gene: TRBD1
abundance: many
v_gene: TRBV7-6
j_gene: TRBJ1-2
CDR3aa: CASSSPGQGVYGYTF
CDR3nt: TGTGCCAGCAGCTCCCCGGGACAGGGTGTCTATGGCTACACCTTC

d_gene: TRBD1
abundance: NA
v_gene: TRBV5-1
j_gene: TRBJ2-3
CDR3aa: CASSLATYTRTGGGTDTQYF
CDR3nt: TGCGCCAGCAGCTTGGCTACGTATACTCGGACAGGGGGGGGCACAGATACGCAGTATTTT

d_gene: TRBD1
abundance: many
v_gene: TRBV28
j_gene: TRBJ1-6
CDR3aa: CASSLDRPSYNSPLHF
CDR3nt: TGTGCCAGCAGCTTGGACAGGCCTTCCTATAATTCACCCCTCCACTTT

d_gene: NA
abundance: many
v_gene: TRBV6-1
j_gene: TRBJ1-6
CDR3aa: CASRSVMTNSPLHF
CDR3nt: TGTGCCAGCAGATCAGTGATGACGAATTCACCCCTCCACTTT

d_gene: NA
abundance: many
v_gene: TRBV20-1
j_gene: TRBJ2-3
CDR3aa: CSAVTGRFTDTQYF
CDR3nt: TGCAGTGCTGTAACCGGGCGCTTCACAGATACGCAGTATTTT

d_gene: NA
abundance: many
v_gene: TRBV25-1
j_gene: TRBJ2-7
CDR3aa: CASSDASGPYEQYF
CDR3nt: TGTGCCAGCAGTGATGCCAGCGGACCCTACGAGCAGTACTTC

d_gene: TRBD2
abundance: NA
v_gene: TRBV11-1
j_gene: TRBJ2-1
CDR3aa: CASSFGLAGASSYNEQFF
CDR3nt: TGTGCCAGCAGCTTCGGACTAGCGGGTGCTAGCTCCTACAATGAGCAGTTCTTC

d_gene: NA
abundance: many
v_gene: TRBV20-1
j_gene: TRBJ1-1
CDR3aa: CSAPLGEGTEAFF
CDR3nt: TGCAGTGCCCCTTTGGGGGAAGGGACTGAAGCTTTCTTT

d_gene: NA
abundance: many
v_gene: TRBV5-1
j_gene: TRBJ1-1
CDR3aa: CASSSDSRTEAFF
CDR3nt: TGCGCCAGCAGCTCAGACAGTCGCACTGAAGCTTTCTTT

d_gene: NA
abundance: many
v_gene: TRBV20-1
j_gene: TRBJ2-5
CDR3aa: CSARVNVVETQYF
CDR3nt: TGCAGTGCTCGGGTGAATGTGGTAGAGACCCAGTACTTC

d_gene: TRBD2
abundance: many
v_gene: TRBV20-1
j_gene: TRBJ2-3
CDR3aa: CSARWTSGLRDTQYF
CDR3nt: TGCAGTGCTAGATGGACTAGCGGGTTGCGAGATACGCAGTATTTT

d_gene: NA
abundance: NA
v_gene: TRBV21-1
j_gene: TRBJ2-1
CDR3aa: CASSVAISGGRYNEQLF
CDR3nt: TGTGCCAGCAGCGTAGCGATTAGCGGGGGAAGATACAATGAGCAGCTCTTC

d_gene: NA
abundance: NA
v_gene: TRBV7-8
j_gene: TRBJ2-2
CDR3aa: CASSEQGRQNTGELFF
CDR3nt: TGTGCCAGCAGCGAACAGGGACGGCAGAACACCGGGGAGCTGTTTTTT

d_gene: NA
abundance: many
v_gene: TRBV9
j_gene: TRBJ2-7
CDR3aa: CASSADGEQYF
CDR3nt: TGTGCCAGCAGCGCGGACGGCGAGCAGTACTTC

d_gene: NA
abundance: many
v_gene: TRBV5-1
j_gene: TRBJ1-1
CDR3aa: CASSAGHEVGTEAFF
CDR3nt: TGCGCCAGCAGCGCGGGACACGAAGTCGGCACTGAAGCTTTCTTT

d_gene: NA
abundance: many
v_gene: TRBV20-1
j_gene: TRBJ1-1
CDR3aa: CSVPTALNTEAFF
CDR3nt: TGCAGTGTCCCGACGGCGTTGAACACTGAAGCTTTCTTT

d_gene: NA
abundance: many
v_gene: TRBV30
j_gene: TRBJ1-1
CDR3aa: CAWARGGRVYTEAFF
CDR3nt: TGTGCCTGGGCGCGGGGGGGCAGGGTTTACACTGAAGCTTTCTTT

d_gene: NA
abundance: many
v_gene: TRBV6-5
j_gene: TRBJ2-5
CDR3aa: CASSSHRGGQETQYF
CDR3nt: TGTGCCAGCAGTTCCCACAGGGGAGGGCAAGAGACCCAGTACTTC

d_gene: NA
abundance: many
v_gene: TRBV27
j_gene: TRBJ2-1
CDR3aa: CASSLSPTVSYNEQFF
CDR3nt: TGTGCCAGCAGTTTATCCCCGACAGTTTCCTACAATGAGCAGTTCTTC

d_gene: TRBD2
abundance: many
v_gene: TRBV29-1
j_gene: TRBJ2-1
CDR3aa: CSSFGGKQRGPLNEQFF
CDR3nt: TGCAGCTCCTTTGGGGGAAAACAGCGGGGACCCCTCAATGAGCAGTTCTTC

d_gene: NA
abundance: many
v_gene: TRBV14
j_gene: TRBJ1-2
CDR3aa: CASSPLVGSVYGYTF
CDR3nt: TGTGCCAGCAGCCCATTGGTGGGGTCCGTCTATGGCTACACCTTC

d_gene: TRBD2
abundance: once
v_gene: TRBV6-2/TRBV6-3
j_gene: TRBJ2-4
CDR3aa: CARLAGTSGIQYF
CDR3nt: TGTGCCCGCCTGGCAGGGACTAGCGGTATTCAGTACTTC

d_gene: NA
abundance: many
v_gene: TRBV29-1
j_gene: TRBJ1-2
CDR3aa: CSVAGTRTNYGYTF
CDR3nt: TGCAGCGTAGCAGGGACTCGGACTAACTATGGCTACACCTTC

d_gene: TRBD1
abundance: few
v_gene: TRBV20-1
j_gene: TRBJ1-2
CDR3aa: CSLTGDYYGYTF
CDR3nt: TGCAGTTTGACAGGGGACTACTATGGCTACACCTTC

d_gene: NA
abundance: many
v_gene: TRBV5-5
j_gene: TRBJ2-5
CDR3aa: CASSSASVQETQYF
CDR3nt: TGTGCCAGCAGCTCTGCTAGCGTTCAAGAGACCCAGTACTTC

d_gene: NA
abundance: many
v_gene: TRBV18
j_gene: TRBJ2-7
CDR3aa: CASSPPGGYEQYF
CDR3nt: TGTGCCAGCTCACCACCGGGAGGCTACGAGCAGTACTTC

d_gene: NA
abundance: many
v_gene: TRBV5-1
j_gene: TRBJ2-1
CDR3aa: CASSLEGTDYNEQFF
CDR3nt: TGCGCCAGCAGCTTGGAGGGGACGGACTACAATGAGCAGTTCTTC

d_gene: TRBD2
abundance: many
v_gene: TRBV10-3
j_gene: TRBJ2-7
CDR3aa: CAISGTSGGAGEQYF
CDR3nt: TGTGCCATCAGCGGGACTAGCGGGGGGGCAGGCGAGCAGTACTTC

d_gene: NA
abundance: many
v_gene: TRBV7-2
j_gene: TRBJ2-1
CDR3aa: CASSLTGQRFDEQFF
CDR3nt: TGTGCCAGCAGCTTGACCGGACAGCGATTCGATGAGCAGTTCTTC

d_gene: NA
abundance: many
v_gene: TRBV28
j_gene: TRBJ2-7
CDR3aa: CASSLFSAGVPPYEQYF
CDR3nt: TGTGCCAGCAGTTTATTCTCGGCAGGGGTCCCTCCTTACGAGCAGTACTTC

d_gene: TRBD1
abundance: NA
v_gene: TRBV6-1
j_gene: TRBJ2-7
CDR3aa: CASSATGVRSYEQYF
CDR3nt: TGTGCCAGCAGCGCGACAGGGGTGAGGTCCTACGAGCAGTACTTC

d_gene: NA
abundance: many
v_gene: TRBV10-3
j_gene: TRBJ1-1
CDR3aa: CAISEQAARGNTEAFF
CDR3nt: TGTGCCATCAGTGAACAGGCAGCCAGGGGCAACACTGAAGCTTTCTTT